This T cell receptor beta chain was retrieved from a study of shared clonotypes between healthy human individuals. Findings and limits, study-wide: Non-shared clonotypes displayed generation probabilities falling below those of clonotypes present in all four donors. For sorted subsets, rarefaction showed incomplete sequencing despite large depth.

A CD45RA-negative memory subset and a CD45RA+ naive subset were separated from the CD4+ cells. This CDR3 contains 14 residues. Germline V gene sequence: CDR1 SGHKS, CDR2 YYEKEE (reference sequence). The germline V and J ends were trimmed by 4 bases and 0 bases, with 8 bases remaining between them. This clone appeared once. The antigen is unknown. TCRdb's table, derived via immunoSEQ multiplex PCR, lists solely in-frame clones and lacks some. Of some 1 million clones in the sample, about three quarters were seen once. Sequenced: memory CD4+ T cells sorted from blood. Regarding subset: CD45RA-negative fraction. The chain recombines TRBV5-5 with TRBJ1-5; D is perhaps TRBD1 (6 bases). The clonotype comes from a man aged 18 to 30 in good health. CDR3 loop: CASSQGTSNQPQHF. The DNA of the CDR3 is TGTGCCAGCAGCCAGGGGACTAGCAATCAGCCCCAGCATTTT.